One T cell receptor (beta chain) is described in this entry. This specimen belongs to a study of blood T cell repertoires in COVID-19. Turning to the study itself: Sample material is recorded as cDNA or gDNA derived from T cells, B-cell-depleted T cells, or PBMCs.

CDR1 is MGHRA and CDR2 is YSYEKL in the germline V gene. V dropped 3 bases and J dropped 5; count of bases not matched to a gene: 6. The CDR3 is 16 amino acids. TCRdb's copy holds only in-frame clones and misses some; the assay was immunoSEQ multiplex PCR. The table includes around 300,000 clones, about 86% detected once. The specimen sequenced was peripheral blood. The chain combines TRBV4-1 with TRBJ2-1; 11 nucleotides line up with TRBD2. The TCR comes from a man aged 25 to 40 with active or convalescent COVID-19. CDR3 protein: CASSHRLAGRDNEQFF. The CDR3 DNA reads as TGCGCCAGCAGCCACCGACTAGCGGGAAGGGACAATGAGCAGTTCTTC.